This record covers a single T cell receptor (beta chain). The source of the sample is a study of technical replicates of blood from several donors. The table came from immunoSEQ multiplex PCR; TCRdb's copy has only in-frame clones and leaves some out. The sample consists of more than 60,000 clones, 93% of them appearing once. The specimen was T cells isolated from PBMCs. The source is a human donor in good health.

The CDR3 nucleotides are TGTGCCAGCAGCTTAGGAGCGGGGGGCTACAATGAGCAGTTCTTC. Its protein product is CASSLGAGGYNEQFF. The V call is TRBV7-3, the J call TRBJ2-1; 9 nucleotides agree with TRBD2. CDR1 is SGHTA, CDR2 FQGTGA, per germline. Trimming cost V 2 bases and J 3 bases; bases outside gene matches: 2. The CDR3 runs to 15 residues. Supplemented by reference TRBV7-3 and TRBJ2-1, the full variable domain reads GAGVSQTPSNKVTEKGKYVELRCDPISGHTALYWYRQSLGQGPEFLIYFQGTGAADDSGLPNDRFFAVRPEGSVSTLKIQRTERGDSAVYLCASSLGAGGYNEQFFGPGTRLTVL.